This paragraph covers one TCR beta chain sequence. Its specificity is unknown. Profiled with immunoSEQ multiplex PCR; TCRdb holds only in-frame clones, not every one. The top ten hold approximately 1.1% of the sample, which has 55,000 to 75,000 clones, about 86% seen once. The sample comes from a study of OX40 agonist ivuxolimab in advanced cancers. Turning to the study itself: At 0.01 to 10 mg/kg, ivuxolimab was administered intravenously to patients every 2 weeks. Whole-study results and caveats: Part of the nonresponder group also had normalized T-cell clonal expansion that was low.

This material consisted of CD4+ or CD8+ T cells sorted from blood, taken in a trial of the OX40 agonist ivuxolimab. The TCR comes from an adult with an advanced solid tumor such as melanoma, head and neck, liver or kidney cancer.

The CDR3 protein is CASSARFTSTDTQYF. The DNA for the CDR3 is TGTGCCAGCAGCGCCAGATTTACTAGCACAGATACGCAGTATTTT. V gene TRBV11-2 combines with J gene TRBJ2-3; no firm D call. This CDR3 is built from 15 residues. CDR1 SGHAT and CDR2 FQNNGV come from the germline V gene. With 5 bases removed from V and 0 bases from J, the gap between germline ends came to 12 bases.